This T cell receptor beta chain was identified in a study of beta chain features in type 1 diabetes. Study-wide findings and caveats: Still unanswered here is whether HLA type influences TCRB rearrangement. Shorter TCRB CDR3s, moderately but significantly so, were found in Type 1 diabetes patients in all four CD4+ subsets. Insertions were fewer and deletions more numerous at VDJ junctions in type 1 diabetes patients.

Investigators reverse transcribed all isolated RNA, so they sequenced expressed TCRB transcripts. The repertoire was sequenced with immunoSEQ multiplex PCR; TCRdb's copy has only in-frame clones and lacks some. This sample has under 850,000 clones, with about an eighth found just once. Points on this clone: The target antigen is unknown.

J lost 15 bases, V lost 0 bases, and 12 bases had no gene match. CDR3 length equals 15 residues. Germline lookup yields CDR1 SGDLS and CDR2 YYNGEE. The chain uses TRBV9 and TRBJ2-1; TRBD2 matches at 10 bases. This sequence was found in a man younger than 35 with type 1 diabetes. Material: naive CD4+ T cells from blood. The CDR3 nucleotides read TGTGCCAGCAGCGTAGGGCCAGCGGGGGGGCCCGGGTTGTTCTTC. This encodes CASSVGPAGGPGLFF.